This is a list of T cell receptor beta chains from one sample in a study of T cell repertoires in cytomegalovirus infection. These receptors lack a known antigen. A single record per CDR3 protein comes from TCRdb applying MiXCR to the reads. In the table there are under 850,000 distinct CDR3 sequences, about 30% of which are singletons. The sample in question was cultured PBMCs, obtained from culture after CMV antigen stimulation. The receptors stem from a human donor in good health (CMV status not recorded). Some clones in this sample may be carry-over from other donors' samples. Each CDR3 is given with its conserved first and last residue. Each record gives: D gene, clone size, J gene, V gene, CDR3 protein, CDR3 DNA. D genes are given only for firm matches. Size is omitted from some rows. Given values are once, few, many or a class for expanded clones.

D: .; size: .; J: TRBJ1-2; V: TRBV12-3/TRBV12-4; CDR3: CASSVSRVLDYGYTF; DNA: TGTGCCAGCAGTGTGTCCAGGGTGTTAGACTATGGCTACACCTTC
D: .; size: many; J: TRBJ1-1; V: TRBV12-3/TRBV12-4; CDR3: CASSPDLRTLNTEAFF; DNA: TGTGCCAGCAGTCCAGACCTCCGGACACTGAACACTGAAGCTTTCTTT
D: TRBD1; size: .; J: TRBJ1-6; V: TRBV4-3; CDR3: CASSRNRGSPLHF; DNA: TGCGCCAGCAGCCGGAACAGGGGTTCACCCCTCCACTTT
D: TRBD2; size: many; J: TRBJ2-5; V: TRBV7-6; CDR3: CASSQGLAGEGETQYF; DNA: TGTGCCAGCAGCCAGGGACTAGCGGGAGAGGGGGAGACCCAGTACTTC
D: TRBD1; size: .; J: TRBJ1-1; V: TRBV4-1; CDR3: CASSTRTGMNTEAFF; DNA: TGCGCCAGCAGCACCCGGACAGGCATGAACACTGAAGCTTTCTTT
D: .; size: few; J: TRBJ2-3; V: TRBV7-2; CDR3: CASSLRAGADTQYF; DNA: TGTGCCAGCAGCTTAAGGGCGGGTGCAGATACGCAGTATTTT
D: .; size: .; J: TRBJ1-1; V: TRBV6-2/TRBV6-3; CDR3: CASNQIQWNTEAFF; DNA: TGTGCCAGCAACCAAATACAGTGGAACACTGAAGCTTTCTTT
D: .; size: .; J: TRBJ1-1; V: TRBV20-1; CDR3: CSARAATEAFF; DNA: TGCAGTGCTAGAGCGGCCACTGAAGCTTTCTTT
D: TRBD1; size: .; J: TRBJ1-2; V: TRBV18; CDR3: CASSPGQGLDGYTF; DNA: TGTGCCAGCTCACCGGGACAGGGATTAGATGGCTACACCTTC
D: TRBD2; size: few; J: TRBJ2-1; V: TRBV2; CDR3: CASRGLAGVGEQFF; DNA: TGTGCCAGCAGAGGACTAGCGGGGGTAGGTGAGCAGTTCTTC
D: TRBD2; size: .; J: TRBJ2-1; V: TRBV6-2/TRBV6-3; CDR3: CASSRLAGNEQFF; DNA: TGTGCCAGCAGCCGTCTAGCGGGGAATGAGCAGTTCTTC
D: .; size: .; J: TRBJ2-5; V: TRBV7-2; CDR3: CASSYPGQKETQYF; DNA: TGTGCCAGCAGCTACCCCGGACAGAAAGAGACCCAGTACTTC
D: TRBD1; size: many; J: TRBJ1-4; V: TRBV7-2; CDR3: CASSYQGQAGEKLFF; DNA: TGTGCCAGCAGCTACCAAGGACAGGCGGGTGAAAAACTGTTTTTT
D: .; size: .; J: TRBJ2-6; V: TRBV12-3/TRBV12-4; CDR3: CASRAAVFPDVLTF; DNA: TGTGCCAGCAGAGCGGCAGTCTTTCCCGACGTCCTGACTTTC
D: .; size: few; J: TRBJ2-1; V: TRBV4-1; CDR3: CASSQGAVTPYNEQFF; DNA: TGCGCCAGCAGCCAAGGGGCCGTTACACCTTACAATGAGCAGTTCTTC
D: TRBD2; size: many; J: TRBJ2-3; V: TRBV7-2; CDR3: CASSWTSGSATQYF; DNA: TGTGCCAGCAGCTGGACTAGCGGGAGCGCTACGCAGTATTTT
D: .; size: .; J: TRBJ1-1; V: TRBV20-1; CDR3: CSPSRDTVDTEAFF; DNA: TGCAGTCCTTCCCGGGACACGGTCGACACTGAAGCTTTCTTT
D: .; size: .; J: TRBJ2-4; V: TRBV6-6; CDR3: CASSLGVQNIQYF; DNA: TGTGCCAGCAGTCTGGGGGTCCAAAACATTCAGTACTTC
D: TRBD1; size: .; J: TRBJ1-5; V: TRBV7-6; CDR3: CASSQGGGPQHF; DNA: TGTGCCAGCAGCCAGGGGGGGGGGCCCCAGCATTTT
D: .; size: .; J: TRBJ2-1; V: TRBV24-1; CDR3: CATSDPAGLDNEQFF; DNA: TGTGCCACCAGTGACCCGGCCGGGCTAGACAATGAGCAGTTCTTC
D: .; size: few; J: TRBJ1-4; V: TRBV4-3; CDR3: CASSQEPSTGPANEKLFF; DNA: TGCGCCAGCAGCCAAGAACCCTCGACGGGTCCGGCTAATGAAAAACTGTTTTTT
D: .; size: .; J: TRBJ2-7; V: TRBV30; CDR3: CAWSGQYEQYF; DNA: TGTGCCTGGAGCGGACAGTACGAGCAGTACTTC